The next 21 T cell receptor beta chains were all read from a single sample in a study of T cell responses to AZD1222 COVID-19 vaccine. Assay used: immunoSEQ multiplex PCR; TCRdb lists only in-frame clones, some missing. The sample has almost 70,000 clones, 83% seen once. This sample comprised peripheral blood, obtained 28 days after the second AZD1222 dose. These receptors all come from an adult who received the AZD1222 COVID-19 vaccine.

The chain recombines TRBV6-2 or TRBV6-3 with TRBJ2-5; 7 bases align to TRBD2. The CDR3 totals 18 residues. In germline, CDR1 is MNHEY, CDR2 SVGEGT. The V segment lost 0 bases and the J segment 3 bases; nucleotides outside the gene matches: 13. In nucleotides, the CDR3 is TGTGCCAGCAGTTACTCCCCCCTTGAACTAGCGTCAAAAGAGACCCAGTACTTC. Protein product: CASSYSPLELASKETQYF.

Concerning this clone: Since a much larger clone is just one base distant, this may be a read error. V and J are TRBV5-4 and TRBJ1-2; D is undetermined. CDR3 length: 13 amino acids. Germline lookup yields CDR1 SGHNT and CDR2 YYREEE (reference sequence). V lost 0 bases and J 1 base, leaving 4 bases between the germline ends. CDR3 residues: CASSLDSNYGYTF. The CDR3 DNA reads TGTGCCAGCAGCTTGGACAGTAACTATGGCTACACCTTC.

V is TRBV29-1 and J is TRBJ2-7; the match to TRBD2 covers 7 bases. There are 12 residues in the CDR3. Germline V gene sequence: CDR1 SQVTM, CDR2 ANQGSEA. Trimming took 6 bases from V and 6 from J; bases not matched to a gene: 8. The DNA for the CDR3 is TGCAGCGTCCCCTGGGGCGGGGGCGAGCAGTACTTC. Its protein product is CSVPWGGGEQYF.

The chain combines TRBV11-2 with TRBJ2-5; D call uncertain. CDR3 size: 13 residues. With 5 bases removed from V and 5 bases from J, the gap between germline ends came to 12 bases. CDR1 is SGHAT and CDR2 is FQNNGV in the germline V gene. CDR3: CASSNSGWETQYF. Here the CDR3 DNA reads TGTGCCAGCAGCAACAGTGGTTGGGAGACCCAGTACTTC.

The rearrangement links TRBV11-3 to TRBJ2-7; unclear D gene. Trimming pared 1 base from V and 0 bases from J, leaving 10 bases between. CDR1 is SGHNT, CDR2 YENEEA, per germline. The CDR3 runs 15 residues. The CDR3 loop reads CASSLGNVGSYEQYF. CDR3 nucleotide sequence: TGTGCCAGCAGCTTAGGCAATGTGGGCTCCTACGAGCAGTACTTC.

CDR3 coding DNA: TGTGCCAGCAGCTCAAGGGGTGGACGGGGGAGATCCTATAATTCACCCCTCCACTTT. Translation gives CASSSRGGRGRSYNSPLHF. The chain couples TRBV7-9 to TRBJ1-6; D might be TRBD1 (5 bases). The germline V gene encodes CDR1 SEHNR and CDR2 FQNEAQ (reference sequence). V lost 4 bases and J 1 base, leaving 20 bases between the germline ends. CDR3 length: 19 amino acids.

This clone has only a few counts. The chain links TRBV2 to TRBJ2-7; TRBD2 agrees at 8 bases. This CDR3 comprises 15 residues. CDR1 and CDR2 from the germline V gene are SNHLY and FYNNEI. The J segment lost 3 bases and the V segment lost 8 bases, leaving 12 bases of the junction unmatched. CDR3 loop: CASALPGGKGYEQYF. CDR3 sequence (DNA): TGTGCCAGCGCCCTCCCGGGAGGGAAGGGCTACGAGCAGTACTTC. Together with reference TRBV2 and TRBJ2-7, the CDR3 gives the full variable domain: EPEVTQTPSHQVTQMGQEVILRCVPISNHLYFYWYRQILGQKVEFLVSFYNNEISEKSEIFDDQFSVERPDGSNFTLKIRSTKLEDSAMYFCASALPGGKGYEQYFGPGTRLTVT.

The rearrangement links TRBV10-2 to TRBJ1-2; D uncertain. There are 15 residues in the CDR3. Germline assignment: CDR1 WSHSY and CDR2 SAAADI. The V end was cut by 2 bases, the J end by 1 base, with 11 bases between. CDR3 sequence reads: CASSETAGFNYGYTF. DNA for the CDR3: TGCGCCAGCAGTGAGACAGCCGGGTTTAACTATGGCTACACCTTC.

This clone came up a few times. The chain joins TRBV6-1 to TRBJ2-7; D gene unclear. Germline values: CDR1 MNHNS, CDR2 SASEGT. The CDR3 contains 13 residues. V lost 1 base and J lost 4, with 8 bases in between. CDR3 in amino acids: CASSEELSYEQYF. The CDR3 DNA reads TGTGCCAGCAGTGAAGAACTTTCATACGAGCAGTACTTC.

The rearrangement links TRBV12-3 or TRBV12-4 to TRBJ2-1; 8 bases fit TRBD1. Trimming removed 6 bases from V and 13 bases from J; junction bases left unmatched: 11. CDR3 length: 13 amino acids. CDR3 region: CASRVHRGATQFF. CDR3 nucleotides: TGTGCCAGCAGGGTTCACAGGGGGGCGACCCAGTTCTTC.

The rearrangement links TRBV9 to TRBJ2-3; no clear D gene. There are 14 residues in the CDR3. Germline assignment: CDR1 SGDLS and CDR2 YYNGEE. V lost 2 bases and J 0 bases, leaving 7 bases between the germline ends. CDR3 DNA sequence: TGTGCCAGCAGCGTGGCTTCTAGCACAGATACGCAGTATTTT. Its translation: CASSVASSTDTQYF. The whole variable domain, remainder taken from reference TRBV9 and TRBJ2-3, is DSGVTQTPKHLITATGQRVTLRCSPRSGDLSVYWYQQSLDQGLQFLIQYYNGEERAKGNILERFSAQQFPDLHSELNLSSLELGDSALYFCASSVASSTDTQYFGPGTRLTVL.

The chain combines TRBV27 with TRBJ1-5; D remains unclear. V was cut by 5 bases and J by 2 bases, with 13 bases left in between. Germline-derived CDR1 and CDR2 are MNHEY and SMNVEV (reference sequence). This CDR3 is built from 15 residues. The CDR3 sequence is CASSPTTLGNQPQHF. The CDR3 coding sequence is TGTGCCAGCAGTCCAACCACTCTCGGCAATCAGCCCCAGCATTTT.

This sequence joins TRBV4-1 and TRBJ1-2; 10 bases agree with TRBD1. This CDR3 has 15 residues. With V trimmed by 5 bases and J by 1 base, 4 bases remained unmatched. The germline V gene has CDR1 MGHRA and CDR2 YSYEKL. This CDR3 reads CASSSGQGGNYGYTF. CDR3 nucleotide sequence: TGCGCCAGCAGCTCAGGACAGGGGGGTAACTATGGCTACACCTTC.

V usage is TRBV3-1 (or the pseudogene TRBV3-2) and J usage is TRBJ1-2; D gene uncertain. Trimming stripped 0 bases from V and 2 bases from J, with 7 bases between. This CDR3 spans 14 amino acids. From germline, CDR1 is LGHDT and CDR2 YNNKEL (reference sequence). The CDR3 spells CASSQDTLNYGYTF. The CDR3 DNA reads TGTGCCAGCAGCCAAGATACTTTAAACTATGGCTACACCTTC.

The chain couples TRBV6-5 to TRBJ2-7; 7 nucleotides align to TRBD2. CDR3 length: 14 residues. Losses at the gene ends were 4 bases for V and 7 bases for J; bases not matched to a gene: 10. CDR1 MNHEY and CDR2 SVGAGI come from the germline V gene. CDR3 nucleotides: TGTGCCAGCAGTTCCCCGGGCGGGAGAGGGGAGCAGTACTTC. Its translation is CASSSPGGRGEQYF.

The chain recombines TRBV20-1 with TRBJ1-5; D might be TRBD1 (6 bases). Trimming removed 3 bases from V and 0 bases from J, with 12 bases in between. The CDR3 has 15 residues. Per germline, CDR1 DFQATT and CDR2 SNEGSKA (reference sequence). The CDR3 region has the DNA TGCAGTGCTAGTGGGACACTCACTAGCAATCAGCCCCAGCATTTT. Amino acid sequence: CSASGTLTSNQPQHF.

The rearrangement uses TRBV20-1 and TRBJ1-1, with D unresolved. Germline V lookup: CDR1 DFQATT, CDR2 SNEGSKA (reference sequence). V was pared by 3 bases and J by 7 bases, with 15 bases between. CDR3 size: 13 residues. CDR3 in amino acids: CSASRAVTLEAFF. The CDR3, as DNA: TGCAGTGCTAGTAGAGCCGTTACTCTTGAAGCTTTCTTT.

The chain uses TRBV12-5 and TRBJ1-2, with D uncertain. Germline values: CDR1 LGHNT, CDR2 FRNRAP. Between the trimmed V and J ends, which lost 4 bases and 6 bases, there was a span of 33 bases. The CDR3 sequence is 20 residues long. The CDR3 protein is CASGSNFGFDDFPSADGYTF. The CDR3 coding sequence is TGTGCTAGTGGTTCTAACTTCGGATTCGACGATTTTCCGAGCGCCGATGGCTACACCTTC.

This chain links TRBV7-9 with TRBJ2-2; D perhaps matches TRBD1 (8 bases). V was shortened by 5 bases and J by 10 bases, with 20 bases between the two germline ends. The CDR3 runs 15 residues. The germline CDR1 and CDR2 sequences are SEHNR and FQNEAQ (reference sequence). CDR3 region: CASSARTGGAEELFF. In nucleotides, the CDR3 is TGTGCCAGCAGCGCGAGAACAGGGGGGGCGGAGGAGCTGTTTTTT. The variable domain in full, completed from reference TRBV7-9 and TRBJ2-2, reads DTGVSQNPRHKITKRGQNVTFRCDPISEHNRLYWYRQTLGQGPEFLTYFQNEAQLEKSRLLSDRFSAERPKGSFSTLEIQRTEQGDSAMYLCASSARTGGAEELFFGEGSRLTVL.

The V call is TRBV27, the J call TRBJ2-7; TRBD1 is a possible D gene (6 bases). Trimming shortened V by 3 bases and J by 2 bases, and 14 bases separated the two germline ends. The germline V gene encodes CDR1 MNHEY and CDR2 SMNVEV (reference sequence). The CDR3 covers 15 residues. The CDR3 bases are TGTGCCAGCAGTTTTAGGACAGAGAAGCCCTACGAGCAGTACTTC. This encodes CASSFRTEKPYEQYF.

V and J are TRBV10-1 and TRBJ1-6, with D possibly matching TRBD1 (5 bases). CDR3 length equals 14 residues. With 6 bases removed from V and 7 bases from J, the gap between germline ends came to 13 bases. The germline gives CDR1 WNHNN, CDR2 SYGVQD (reference sequence). DNA of the CDR3: TGCGCCAGCAGCCACAGGACGGGGAATTCACCCCTCCACTTT. This gives the protein CASSHRTGNSPLHF.